The TCR beta chain under discussion was sequenced for a study of blood T cell repertoires in COVID-19. Background on the study: T cells, B-cell-depleted T cells, or PBMCs supplied cDNA or gDNA.

The germline gives CDR1 KGHSH, CDR2 LQKENI. The CDR3 loop spans 15 amino acids. With 0 bases removed from V and 0 bases from J, the gap between germline ends came to 6 bases. Using immunoSEQ multiplex PCR, the repertoire was profiled, and TCRdb retains in-frame clones only, with some absent. The sample comprises fewer than 40,000 clones, approximately 89% of which are singletons, and roughly 13% rests with the top ten. Sequencing was done on a sample of peripheral blood. The rearrangement links TRBV18 to TRBJ2-1; possibly TRBD2 for D (5 bases). This receptor was taken from a man in his fifties or sixties with active COVID-19. The CDR3 here is CASSPPGSSYNEQFF. The CDR3 DNA is TGTGCCAGCTCACCACCGGGGAGCTCCTACAATGAGCAGTTCTTC.